These 2 T cell receptor beta chains were sequenced from one sample in a study of T cell changes during pregnancy in multiple sclerosis. Some clones are missing from TCRdb's copy, which holds only in-frame ones; the method was immunoSEQ multiplex PCR. The sample has some 67,000 clones, about 91% seen once. The sample in question was peripheral blood, obtained after pregnancy. The receptor set was obtained from a female donor with multiple sclerosis, enrolled in a pregnancy study.

V gene TRBV5-1 combines with J gene TRBJ2-2; 7 bases fit TRBD2. Trimming cost V 4 bases and J 2 bases; bases outside gene matches: 5. This CDR3 has 15 residues. The germline CDR1 and CDR2 sequences are SGHRS and YFSETQ. DNA for the CDR3: TGCGCCAGCAGCAGTCTAGCGGCCAACACCGGGGAGCTGTTTTTT. Protein sequence: CASSSLAANTGELFF.

The CDR3 region has the DNA TGTGCCAGCAGCTTGGGGGGGACAGGGGGCCTTCAGCCCCAGCATTTT. Amino acids: CASSLGGTGGLQPQHF. This chain links TRBV7-2 with TRBJ1-5, with 12 nucleotides matching TRBD1. There are 16 residues in the CDR3. The trim removed 3 bases at V and 6 bases at J, leaving 6 bases unmatched. Germline assignment: CDR1 SGHTA and CDR2 FQGNSA.